This TCR beta chain was observed in a study of blood T cell repertoires in COVID-19. Libraries were prepared by immunoSEQ multiplex PCR; TCRdb keeps only in-frame clonotypes and omits some of them. The sample has about 150,000 clones, almost 90% seen once. CDR3 size: 14 residues. Germline V gene data show CDR1 as LGHDT and CDR2 as YNNKEL (reference sequence). The V gene end was trimmed by 1 base and the J gene end by 6 bases; junction bases not matched to a gene: 3. This sequence joins TRBV3-1 (or the pseudogene TRBV3-2) and TRBJ2-1; 7 bases align to TRBD1. Material for sequencing was peripheral blood. This clonotype was obtained from a human donor in a cohort sampled during active COVID-19. The CDR3 here is CASSQAPGGNEQFF. The CDR3 DNA reads as TGTGCCAGCAGCCAAGCCCCAGGGGGCAATGAGCAGTTCTTC.